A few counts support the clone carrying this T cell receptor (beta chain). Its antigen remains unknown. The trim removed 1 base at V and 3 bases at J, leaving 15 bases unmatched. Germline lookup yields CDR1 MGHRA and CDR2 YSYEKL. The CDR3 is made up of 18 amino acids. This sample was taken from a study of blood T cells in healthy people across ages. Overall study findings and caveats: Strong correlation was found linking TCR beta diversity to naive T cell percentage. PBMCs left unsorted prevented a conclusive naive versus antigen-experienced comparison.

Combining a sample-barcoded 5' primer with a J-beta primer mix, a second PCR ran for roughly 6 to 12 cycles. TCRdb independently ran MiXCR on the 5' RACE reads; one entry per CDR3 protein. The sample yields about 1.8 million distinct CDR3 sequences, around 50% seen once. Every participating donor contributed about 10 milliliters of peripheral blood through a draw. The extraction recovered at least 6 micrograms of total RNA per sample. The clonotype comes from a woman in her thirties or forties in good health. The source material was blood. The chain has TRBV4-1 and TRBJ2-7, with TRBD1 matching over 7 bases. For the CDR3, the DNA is TGCGCCAGCAGCCAAGGGAACAGGGGCCGGGGACCCTTCTACGAGCAGTACTTC. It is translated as CASSQGNRGRGPFYEQYF.